Below, 27 T cell receptor beta chains from the same sample are listed, as sequenced in a study of cytomegalovirus exposure and HLA in healthy donors. The PCR used 60 Vbeta and 13 Jbeta primers. Libraries were prepared by immunoSEQ multiplex PCR; TCRdb keeps only in-frame clonotypes and omits some of them. The table includes about 120,000 clones, under 90% detected once. Sequenced sample: PBMCs. The receptors come from a female donor in good health and CMV-seropositive.

This CDR3 is CASSGQPGNNEQFF. CDR3 sequence (DNA): TGTGCCAGCAGTGGCCAGCCGGGGAACAATGAGCAGTTCTTC. The rearrangement links TRBV6-4 to TRBJ2-1; tentative D call: TRBD2 (5 bases). This CDR3 spans 14 amino acids. The V end was cut by 4 bases, the J end by 5 bases, with 12 bases between. Germline V gene lookup returns CDR1 MRHNA and CDR2 SNTAGT.

The genes are TRBV7-9 and TRBJ2-1; no firm D call. Trimming left V 3 bases short and J 3 bases short, with 12 bases between. This CDR3 is built from 15 residues. Germline V gives CDR1 SEHNR, CDR2 FQNEAQ (reference sequence). CDR3 residues: CASSFSGTNYNEQFF. CDR3 DNA sequence: TGTGCCAGCAGCTTTTCCGGTACGAACTACAATGAGCAGTTCTTC.

Only a few counts were recorded for this clone. The V gene is TRBV4-2, the J gene TRBJ1-1; the match to TRBD1 covers 7 bases. The CDR3 has 15 amino acids. V shed 0 bases, J shed 2 bases, and the junction held 3 bases outside the gene matches. The germline CDR1 and CDR2 sequences are LGHNA and YNFKEQ. CDR3 DNA: TGTGCCAGCAGCCAAGACCGACAGGGAAACACTGAAGCTTTCTTT. It encodes CASSQDRQGNTEAFF.

The chain combines TRBV2 with TRBJ1-4; maybe TRBD1 (5 bases). Germline lookup yields CDR1 SNHLY and CDR2 FYNNEI. Deletions cut 4 bases from V and 3 bases from J, with 9 bases between. This CDR3 region has 14 residues. CDR3 residues: CASSVGGSNEKLFF. In DNA form, the CDR3 reads TGTGCCAGCAGTGTTGGGGGGTCTAATGAAAAACTGTTTTTT.

This chain joins TRBV29-1 and TRBJ2-1; possible D gene TRBD2, 5 bases. CDR1 is SQVTM, CDR2 ANQGSEA, per germline. Trimming shortened V by 4 bases and J by 14 bases, and 12 bases separated the two germline ends. The CDR3 is 10 amino acids. For the CDR3, the DNA is TGCAGCGTTGTGAGGGAAATGGAGTTCTTC. This gives the protein CSVVREMEFF.

In regard to this clone: A read error may account for a junction end that differs from germline. The chain recombines TRBV7-9 with TRBJ2-2; tentatively, D is TRBD1 (5 bases). The germline gives CDR1 SEHNR, CDR2 FQNEAQ (reference sequence). CDR3 length equals 14 residues. The DNA for the CDR3 is TGTTCCAGCAGCTCCCCGACAGACACCGGGGAGCTGTTTTTT. Its protein is CSSSSPTDTGELFF.

This rearrangement joins TRBV6-6 to TRBJ1-3; D gene ambiguous. The CDR3 is 15 amino acids. The germline V and J ends were trimmed by 8 bases and 2 bases, with 16 bases remaining between them. Germline-derived CDR1 and CDR2 are MNHNY and SVGAGI (reference sequence). CDR3 DNA: TGTGCCAGCTCGTCTCCCTCTCTTGCTGGAAACACCATATATTTT. Protein product: CASSSPSLAGNTIYF.

The V and J genes are TRBV6-5 and TRBJ1-4, with a weak D call TRBD1 (5 bases). V lost 7 bases and J lost 0, with 12 bases in between. The germline V gene has CDR1 MNHEY and CDR2 SVGAGI. This CDR3 is 15 amino acids long. The CDR3 spells CASKTTGATNEKLFF. DNA of the CDR3: TGTGCCAGCAAAACTACAGGCGCAACTAATGAAAAACTGTTTTTT.

This clone was picked up one time. V usage is TRBV27 and J usage is TRBJ2-7, with D tentatively TRBD1 (6 bases). This CDR3 is built from 13 residues. Between the trimmed V and J ends, which lost 6 bases and 3 bases, there was a span of 12 bases. The germline CDR1 and CDR2 sequences are MNHEY and SMNVEV (reference sequence). The CDR3 bases are TGTGCCAGCAGAACGGACAGAGACTACGAGCAGTACTTC. Encoded protein: CASRTDRDYEQYF.

The V call is TRBV6-5, the J call TRBJ2-1; a weak D match, TRBD2 (7 bases). CDR1 is MNHEY, CDR2 SVGAGI, per germline. This CDR3 has 15 amino acids. Trimming stripped 5 bases from V and 8 bases from J, with 19 bases between. The CDR3 nucleotides are TGTGCCAGCAGTCCACTGAGGGGGGGGAAAGATGAGCAGTTCTTC. This translates into CASSPLRGGKDEQFF.

This sequence joins TRBV6-6 and TRBJ1-2, with D possibly TRBD1 on 6 matching bases. The V gene lost 4 bases and the J gene lost 0 bases, with 15 bases spanning the gap. The germline V gene encodes CDR1 MNHNY and CDR2 SVGAGI (reference sequence). This CDR3 contains 16 residues. CDR3 amino acids: CASSFTTGKPNYGYTF. The DNA for the CDR3 is TGTGCCAGCAGTTTCACCACAGGGAAGCCTAACTATGGCTACACCTTC.

V gene TRBV9 combines with J gene TRBJ1-2; a possible D gene is TRBD1 (6 bases). Germline loops: CDR1 SGDLS, CDR2 YYNGEE. This CDR3 is built from 13 residues. Between the trimmed V and J ends, which lost 4 bases and 10 bases, there was a span of 17 bases. The CDR3 loop reads CASSSRTEQIYTF. The CDR3 nucleotides are TGTGCCAGCAGCTCCCGGACAGAGCAAATCTACACCTTC.

The V call is TRBV5-1, the J call TRBJ1-3; weak D call: TRBD1 (6 bases). The germline V gene has CDR1 SGHRS and CDR2 YFSETQ. CDR3 size: 14 residues. The V and J ends lost 0 bases and 4 bases respectively, with 8 bases between them. This chain's CDR3 is CASSLGTEGNTIYF. In DNA form, the CDR3 reads TGCGCCAGCAGCTTGGGGACAGAAGGAAACACCATATATTTT.

The genes are TRBV11-2 and TRBJ1-2, with D perhaps TRBD1 (6 bases). V lost 0 bases, J lost 4 bases, and 12 bases lay in between. The germline gives CDR1 SGHAT, CDR2 FQNNGV. This CDR3 comprises 15 residues. CDR3 amino acids: CASSLDSGVAYGYTF. The CDR3 DNA follows: TGTGCCAGCAGCTTAGATTCAGGGGTGGCCTATGGCTACACCTTC.

The chain recombines TRBV4-2 with TRBJ2-1; 12 bases map to TRBD2. CDR3 length equals 15 residues. Trimming removed 4 bases from V and 9 bases from J; junction bases left unmatched: 7. From germline, CDR1 is LGHNA and CDR2 YNFKEQ. The CDR3 sequence is CASSPSSGGATEQFF. The CDR3 coding sequence is TGTGCCAGCAGCCCTTCTAGCGGGGGGGCGACTGAGCAGTTCTTC.

The V call is TRBV28, the J call TRBJ2-7; D might be TRBD1 (5 bases). CDR3 length: 15 residues. V was trimmed by 5 bases and J by 2 bases, leaving 16 bases between them. Germline assignment: CDR1 MDHEN and CDR2 SYDVKM. This CDR3 is CASSRPADSTYEQYF. The CDR3 DNA sequence: TGTGCCAGCAGTCGACCCGCCGACAGTACCTACGAGCAGTACTTC.

The chain is built from TRBV27 and TRBJ1-2; TRBD1 might be the D (6 bases). Germline CDR1 reads MNHEY; CDR2 reads SMNVEV (reference sequence). This CDR3 has 14 amino acids. Trimming stripped 2 bases from V and 4 bases from J, with 11 bases between. CDR3 in amino acids: CASSLQGSGYGYTF. The CDR3 bases are TGTGCCAGCAGTTTACAGGGGTCGGGCTATGGCTACACCTTC.

This clone was seen only a few times. The J gene is TRBJ1-5, the V gene TRBV15; 7 bases agree with TRBD1. CDR3 length equals 16 residues. Germline V gene lookup returns CDR1 LNHNV and CDR2 YYDKDF (reference sequence). After removal of 1 base from V and 2 bases from J, the junction contained 5 bases not matched to a gene. The CDR3 DNA reads TGTGCCACCAGCAGAGCTACCAGGGGGGGCAATCAGCCCCAGCATTTT. This gives the protein CATSRATRGGNQPQHF.

The genes are TRBV5-4 and TRBJ2-3; D might be TRBD1 (5 bases). Germline V lookup: CDR1 SGHNT, CDR2 YYREEE (reference sequence). Trimming stripped 0 bases from V and 6 bases from J, with 11 bases between. The CDR3 is 14 amino acids. CDR3 sequence (DNA): TGTGCCAGCAGCTTGGGTTCAGCAGGGGATACGCAGTATTTT. Its protein is CASSLGSAGDTQYF.

V usage is TRBV18 and J usage is TRBJ2-7; 7 bases fit TRBD2. There are 14 residues in the CDR3. V gave up 4 bases and J gave up 5 bases; unmatched junction bases: 8. Germline CDR1 is KGHSH and CDR2 is LQKENI. The CDR3 is CASSRNGGSDEQYF. Here the CDR3 DNA reads TGTGCCAGCTCACGGAACGGGGGGAGCGACGAGCAGTACTTC.

This sequence joins TRBV7-2 and TRBJ2-5, with 8 bases matching TRBD2. This CDR3 region has 18 residues. The ends lost 3 bases at V and 0 bases at J; junction bases unmatched: 12. Looked up from germline, CDR1 is SGHTA and CDR2 is FQGNSA. The DNA for the CDR3 is TGTGCCAGCAGCTTGATGGGAGGCGGGGGGACGTACCAAGAGACCCAGTACTTC. It encodes CASSLMGGGGTYQETQYF.

This chain links TRBV7-8 with TRBJ2-7; TRBD1 agrees at 9 bases. The CDR3 is 14 residues long. Germline loops: CDR1 SGHVS, CDR2 FQNEAQ. Germline trimming cut 2 bases from V and 5 bases from J; bases unmatched to any gene: 4. In DNA form, the CDR3 reads TGTGCCAGCAGCTTAAGGGGGACAGGGAACGAGCAGTACTTC. The encoded protein is CASSLRGTGNEQYF.

This clone came up a few times. The rearrangement uses TRBV6-5 and TRBJ1-6, with 10 nucleotides matching TRBD1. This CDR3 contains 15 residues. Trimming took 6 bases from V and 4 from J; bases not matched to a gene: 3. CDR1 is MNHEY and CDR2 is SVGAGI in the germline V gene. DNA of the CDR3: TGTGCCAGCAGCAAGGGACAGGGGTATAATTCACCCCTCCACTTT. As protein: CASSKGQGYNSPLHF.

The rearrangement links TRBV4-3 to TRBJ1-2; perhaps TRBD1 as D (5 bases). The CDR3 runs to 15 residues. The V gene lost 0 bases and the J gene lost 3 bases, with 11 bases spanning the gap. Germline values: CDR1 LGHNA, CDR2 YSLEER. The CDR3 DNA reads TGCGCCAGCAGCCAAGATTCCGGGGGGGACTATGGCTACACCTTC. It yields the protein CASSQDSGGDYGYTF.

V and J are TRBV6-5 and TRBJ2-3; 7 nucleotides agree with TRBD2. Per the germline V gene, CDR1 is MNHEY and CDR2 is SVGAGI. Trimming cost V 8 bases and J 1 base; bases outside gene matches: 9. CDR3 length equals 15 residues. The CDR3 DNA sequence: TGTGCCAGCGGTGTCCTTGCGGGGGGCACAGATACGCAGTATTTT. Its translation: CASGVLAGGTDTQYF.

The genes are TRBV19 and TRBJ1-4; the match to TRBD1 covers 9 bases. This CDR3 has 14 residues. Germline CDR1 is LNHDA and CDR2 is SQIVND (reference sequence). The V and J ends lost 4 bases and 7 bases, in that order; junction bases with no gene match: 4. The CDR3 spells CASSTTGGFEKLFF. As DNA, the CDR3 is TGTGCCAGTAGTACGACAGGGGGTTTTGAAAAACTGTTTTTT.

V gene TRBV9 combines with J gene TRBJ2-2; 11 bases line up with TRBD2. The germline CDR1 and CDR2 sequences are SGDLS and YYNGEE. The length of the CDR3 is 17 residues. V lost 0 bases to trimming and J lost 3 bases; unmatched junction nucleotides: 4. CDR3 sequence (DNA): TGTGCCAGCAGCGTAGGACTAGCGGGGTCGCACACCGGGGAGCTGTTTTTT. Its protein product is CASSVGLAGSHTGELFF.